The rows below give T cell receptor beta chains drawn from one sample of a study of long-term antiretroviral therapy in people with HIV. Here immunoSEQ multiplex PCR was the method, and the copy in TCRdb shows in-frame clones only, minus some. The table lists about 6,700 clones, about three quarters of them singletons. The sequenced sample was unsorted PBMCs, obtained 0.1 years before starting antiretroviral therapy. The receptors derive from a young man with HIV. CDR3s include the opening cysteine and the closing phenylalanine or tryptophan. A D gene is named only where the DNA matches it firmly. Part of the rows lack a size; the others show once, few, many or a class for expanded clones.

. | . | TRBJ1-6 | TRBV5-4 | TGTGCCAGCAGCTTGGGCGGAGTCTATAATTCACCCCTCCACTTT | CASSLGGVYNSPLHF
. | . | TRBJ1-5 | TRBV19 | TGTGCCAGTAGTATAGAAGCGGTGGGCAGGGCCCTCAATCAGCCCCAGCATTTT | CASSIEAVGRALNQPQHF
. | . | TRBJ2-3 | TRBV30 | TGTGCCTGGAGTGTCGGGGCTAGCGTTTATACGCAGTATTTT | CAWSVGASVYTQYF
. | few | TRBJ1-1 | TRBV6-1 | TGTGCCAGCAGGAGGGGCACTGAAGCTTTCTTT | CASRRGTEAFF
. | . | TRBJ2-7 | TRBV10-3 | TGTGCCATCAGTGGCGGTGTTGGGGGATTCGAGCAGTACTTC | CAISGGVGGFEQYF
TRBD1 | . | TRBJ1-3 | TRBV28 | TGTGCCAGCAGTTTTGGGACAGGCCCAAGCTCTGGAAACACCATATATTTT | CASSFGTGPSSGNTIYF
. | . | TRBJ2-3 | TRBV15 | TGTGCCACCAGCAGCGGCACAGATACGCAGTATTTT | CATSSGTDTQYF
. | . | TRBJ1-6 | TRBV7-8 | TGTGCCAGCAGCTTAGTGGGCAGGACCCAAAATTCACCCCTCCACTTT | CASSLVGRTQNSPLHF
. | . | TRBJ2-5 | TRBV6-5 | TGTGCCAGCAGTCCGGGGCAGCAGACCCAGTACTTC | CASSPGQQTQYF
. | . | TRBJ1-2 | TRBV18 | TGTGCCAGCTCACCAAGAGACGACGCGGATGGCTACACCTTC | CASSPRDDADGYTF
TRBD2 | few | TRBJ2-5 | TRBV12-5 | TGTGCTAGTGGTTTGTACGGGGGGGCCGAAGAGACCCAGTACTTC | CASGLYGGAEETQYF
TRBD2 | large | TRBJ2-7 | TRBV7-9 | TGTGCCAGCAGCGCCGCGGGGGTCGAGCAGTACTTC | CASSAAGVEQYF
. | once | TRBJ2-6 | TRBV19 | TGTGCCAGTAGTATACTCCACTCTGGGGCCAACGTCCTGACTTTC | CASSILHSGANVLTF
. | . | TRBJ2-1 | TRBV19 | TGTGCCAGTAGAGGTCCCGGCGTACACAATGAGCAGTTCTTC | CASRGPGVHNEQFF
. | . | TRBJ2-1 | TRBV2 | TGTGCCAGCAGTGAAGGTGCCATTTTGAGGGGTGAGCAGTTCTTC | CASSEGAILRGEQFF
. | . | TRBJ2-6 | TRBV7-9 | TGTGCCAGCAGCCAATCCGCAGGGTCTGGGGCCAACGTCCTGACTTTC | CASSQSAGSGANVLTF
. | once | TRBJ2-3 | TRBV25-1 | TGTGCCAGCAGTATCACAGATACGCAGTATTTT | CASSITDTQYF
TRBD2 | . | TRBJ2-1 | TRBV4-2 | TGTGCCAGCAGCCAACCTAGCGGGGGTTTGTACAATGAGCAGTTCTTC | CASSQPSGGLYNEQFF
. | . | TRBJ2-1 | TRBV19 | TGTGCCAGTAGTATAGGCCCTCTGGAATCCAATGAGCAGTTCTTC | CASSIGPLESNEQFF
. | . | TRBJ1-2 | TRBV2 | TGTGCCAGCAGTGAATTCCAGGGCGGGGGCTACACCTTC | CASSEFQGGGYTF
. | . | TRBJ2-5 | TRBV13 | TGTGCCAGCAGCTTCACAGGGCCGATAGAGACCCAGTACTTC | CASSFTGPIETQYF
. | . | TRBJ1-1 | TRBV23-1 | TGCGCCAGCAGCCGGCCGACCTCTGAAGCTTTCTTT | CASSRPTSEAFF
TRBD1 | once | TRBJ1-5 | TRBV27 | TGTGCCAGCAGTTCCCGACAGGGGGCGAGCAATCAGCCCCAGCATTTT | CASSSRQGASNQPQHF
. | few | TRBJ1-2 | TRBV27 | TGTGCCAGCAGTTTATCGGCGGACATCTATGGCTACACCTTC | CASSLSADIYGYTF
TRBD2 | . | TRBJ2-3 | TRBV7-8 | TGTGCCAGCTGGGACCGTAGCGGGGGGTCTTATACGCAGTATTTT | CASWDRSGGSYTQYF
. | . | TRBJ1-6 | TRBV28 | TGTGCCAGCACCCCGTCCCAGCCTGAGACACCCCTCCACTTT | CASTPSQPETPLHF
TRBD1 | few | TRBJ2-2 | TRBV27 | TGTGCCAGCAGTTCCCTAGACAGGGAAGACACCGGGGAGCTGTTTTTT | CASSSLDREDTGELFF
. | . | TRBJ1-1 | TRBV9 | TGTGCCAGCAGCCCCCGGGCCTCGTCTGGGGACACTGAAGCTTTCTTT | CASSPRASSGDTEAFF
TRBD1 | . | TRBJ1-6 | TRBV2 | TGTGCCAGCTCCCTGGGAGGGGGCGGTTCACCCCTCCACTTT | CASSLGGGGSPLHF
. | . | TRBJ1-2 | TRBV10-3 | TGTGCCATCAGTGAGTCCAACTATGGCTACACCTTC | CAISESNYGYTF
. | few | TRBJ2-2 | TRBV5-8 | TGTGCCAGCAGCTTGGGGGGGCCTTACACCGGGGAGCTGTTTTTT | CASSLGGPYTGELFF
. | . | TRBJ2-7 | TRBV6-1 | TGTGCCAGCAGTGTCGAACTAACAGGGTACGGCGAGCAGTACTTC | CASSVELTGYGEQYF
. | . | TRBJ2-2 | TRBV28 | TGTGCCAGCAGTCCTACACAGGGATCCACCGGGGAGCTGTTTTTT | CASSPTQGSTGELFF
. | medium-sized | TRBJ1-4 | TRBV5-5 | TGTGCCAGCAGGAGGGCCGAAGGCCTCGCGAATGAAAAACTGTTTTTT | CASRRAEGLANEKLFF
. | few | TRBJ1-5 | TRBV18 | TGTGCCAGCTCACCTATGGGCAATCAGCCCCAGCATTTT | CASSPMGNQPQHF
. | few | TRBJ1-1 | TRBV5-4 | TGTGCCAGCAGTGGTGTCGTGGGCCCCGCTTTCTTT | CASSGVVGPAFF
TRBD2 | . | TRBJ2-1 | TRBV7-8 | TGTGCCAGCAGCCGGGGTGGGGGGGGCTACAATGAGCAGTTCTTC | CASSRGGGGYNEQFF
. | few | TRBJ1-3 | TRBV7-9 | TGTGCCAGCAGCTTATACAGGGAGGAGTACACCATATATTTT | CASSLYREEYTIYF
. | . | TRBJ2-7 | TRBV4-1 | TGCGCCAGCAGCCAAGCTTCCCGTGGGACACCTCCCTACGAGCAGTACTTC | CASSQASRGTPPYEQYF
TRBD2 | . | TRBJ2-3 | TRBV6-1 | TGTGCCAGCAGTGGGATGGGCGGGGGGGCAGATACGCAGTATTTT | CASSGMGGGADTQYF
. | . | TRBJ2-5 | TRBV2 | TGTGCCAGCAACCCCTTTAATCCCGGAGAGACCCAGTACTTC | CASNPFNPGETQYF
. | once | TRBJ1-3 | TRBV2 | TGTGCCAGCAGTGAATCTGTCCCTCACCCCAGAAACACCATATATTTT | CASSESVPHPRNTIYF
. | . | TRBJ1-2 | TRBV5-1 | TGCGCCAGCAGCCTCAAGATTCGGGATGGCTACACCTTC | CASSLKIRDGYTF
TRBD1 | few | TRBJ1-5 | TRBV6-1 | TGTGCCAGCATACGGACAGGGGACAATCAGCCCCAGCATTTT | CASIRTGDNQPQHF
TRBD1 | . | TRBJ1-1 | TRBV28 | TGTGCCAGCAGTGCCCGGACAGGGCTATACACTGAAGCTTTCTTT | CASSARTGLYTEAFF
. | . | TRBJ2-5 | TRBV18 | TGTGCCAGCTCACCAGGGGAGACCCAGTACTTC | CASSPGETQYF
TRBD2 | . | TRBJ2-1 | TRBV27 | TGTGCCAGCAGCGGGACTAGCCTAATTGGAGCTGAGCAGTTCTTC | CASSGTSLIGAEQFF
. | . | TRBJ1-2 | TRBV5-6 | TGTGCCAGCAGCTTGGTAGGTTCCGATGGCTACACCTTC | CASSLVGSDGYTF
. | . | TRBJ2-2 | TRBV7-2 | TGTGCCAGCAGCCGAGGATGGGGACCCAGGAACACCGGGGAGCTGTTTTTT | CASSRGWGPRNTGELFF
TRBD2 | . | TRBJ2-1 | TRBV7-9 | TGTGCCAGCAGCTTAGCCCTAGCGGGGACTTACAATGAGCAGTTCTTC | CASSLALAGTYNEQFF
. | few | TRBJ2-6 | TRBV30 | TGTGCCTGGAGTGTACCCCCAGTTTACCGCTCTGGGGCCAACGTCCTGACTTTC | CAWSVPPVYRSGANVLTF
TRBD1 | . | TRBJ1-3 | TRBV6-1 | TGTGCCAGCAGTGAAGCCGACAGGGGCGGAAACACCATATATTTT | CASSEADRGGNTIYF
. | few | TRBJ1-3 | TRBV28 | TGTGCCAGCAGCTCACCCTTTTCGGGGGCGCTTGGAAACACCATATATTTT | CASSSPFSGALGNTIYF
. | . | TRBJ1-6 | TRBV28 | TGTGCCAGCAGCCCCGGGCCGCCTCGGAGCTCCTATAATTCACCCCTCCACTTT | CASSPGPPRSSYNSPLHF
. | . | TRBJ1-1 | TRBV5-1 | TGCGCCAGCAGCCGAGGGGTTAACACTGAAGCTTTCTTT | CASSRGVNTEAFF
. | few | TRBJ1-1 | TRBV6-5 | TGTGCCAGCAGCATCGGACCTCGCACTGAAGCTTTCTTT | CASSIGPRTEAFF
TRBD2 | . | TRBJ2-1 | TRBV25-1 | TGTGCCAGCAGTGAATTAAAGCGGGGGAGCTCCTACAATGAGCAGTTCTTC | CASSELKRGSSYNEQFF